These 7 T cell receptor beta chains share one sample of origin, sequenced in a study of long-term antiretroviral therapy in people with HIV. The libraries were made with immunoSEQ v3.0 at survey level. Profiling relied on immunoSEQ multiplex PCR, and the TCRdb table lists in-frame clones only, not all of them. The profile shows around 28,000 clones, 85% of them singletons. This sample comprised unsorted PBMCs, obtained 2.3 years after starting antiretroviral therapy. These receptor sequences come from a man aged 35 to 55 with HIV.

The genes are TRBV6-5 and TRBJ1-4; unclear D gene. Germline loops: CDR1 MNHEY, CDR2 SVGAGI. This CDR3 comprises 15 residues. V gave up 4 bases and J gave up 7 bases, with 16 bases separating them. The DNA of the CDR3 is TGTGCCAGCAGTTCTATACCTCGGCCGGGTGAAAAACTGTTTTTT. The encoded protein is CASSSIPRPGEKLFF.

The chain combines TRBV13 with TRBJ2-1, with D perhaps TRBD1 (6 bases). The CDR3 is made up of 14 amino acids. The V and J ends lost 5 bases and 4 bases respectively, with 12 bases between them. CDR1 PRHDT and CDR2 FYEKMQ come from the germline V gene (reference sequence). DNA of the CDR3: TGTGCCAGCAGCCCCCCAGGACAGTACAATGAGCAGTTCTTC. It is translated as CASSPPGQYNEQFF.

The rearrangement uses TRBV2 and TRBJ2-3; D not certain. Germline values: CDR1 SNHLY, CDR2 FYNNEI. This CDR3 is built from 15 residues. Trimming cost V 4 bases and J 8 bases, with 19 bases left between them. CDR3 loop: CASSANRAPTVTQYF. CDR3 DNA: TGTGCCAGCAGTGCGAACCGCGCCCCGACGGTTACGCAGTATTTT.

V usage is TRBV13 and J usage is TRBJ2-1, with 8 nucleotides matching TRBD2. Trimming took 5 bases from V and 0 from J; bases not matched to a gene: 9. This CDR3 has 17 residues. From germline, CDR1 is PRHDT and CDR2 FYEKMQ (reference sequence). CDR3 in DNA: TGTGCCAGCAGCGGATCCGGCGGGAGGAGCTCCTACAATGAGCAGTTCTTC. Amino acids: CASSGSGGRSSYNEQFF.

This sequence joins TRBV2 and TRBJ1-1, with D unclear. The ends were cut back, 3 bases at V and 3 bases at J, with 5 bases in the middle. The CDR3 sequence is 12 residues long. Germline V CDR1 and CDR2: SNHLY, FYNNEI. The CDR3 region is CASSDAYTEAFF. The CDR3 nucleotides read TGTGCCAGCAGTGATGCCTACACTGAAGCTTTCTTT. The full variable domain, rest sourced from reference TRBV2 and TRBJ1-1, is EPEVTQTPSHQVTQMGQEVILRCVPISNHLYFYWYRQILGQKVEFLVSFYNNEISEKSEIFDDQFSVERPDGSNFTLKIRSTKLEDSAMYFCASSDAYTEAFFGQGTRLTVV.

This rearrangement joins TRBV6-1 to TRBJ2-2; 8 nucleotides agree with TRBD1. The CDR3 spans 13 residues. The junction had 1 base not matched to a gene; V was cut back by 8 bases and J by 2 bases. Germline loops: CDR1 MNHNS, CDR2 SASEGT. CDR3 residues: CASDRGNTGELFF. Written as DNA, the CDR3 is TGTGCCAGCGACAGGGGCAACACCGGGGAGCTGTTTTTT.

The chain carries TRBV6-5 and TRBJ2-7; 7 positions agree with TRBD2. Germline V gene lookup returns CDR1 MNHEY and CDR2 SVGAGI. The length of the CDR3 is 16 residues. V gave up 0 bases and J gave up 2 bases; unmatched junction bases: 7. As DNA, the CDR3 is TGTGCCAGCAGTTACTCGATCGTCGGGAGGCCCTACGAGCAGTACTTC. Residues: CASSYSIVGRPYEQYF.